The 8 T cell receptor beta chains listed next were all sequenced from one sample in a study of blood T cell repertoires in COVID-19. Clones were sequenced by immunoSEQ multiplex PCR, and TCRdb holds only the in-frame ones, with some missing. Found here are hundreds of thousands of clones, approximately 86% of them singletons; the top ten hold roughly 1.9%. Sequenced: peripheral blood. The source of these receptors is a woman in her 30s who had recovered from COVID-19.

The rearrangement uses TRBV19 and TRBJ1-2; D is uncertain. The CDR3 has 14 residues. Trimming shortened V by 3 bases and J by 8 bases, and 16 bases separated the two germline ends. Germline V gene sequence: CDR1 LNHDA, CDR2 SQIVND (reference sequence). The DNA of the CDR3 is TGTGCCAGTAGTATCGCCGCCCGACACGGCGGCTACACCTTC. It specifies CASSIAARHGGYTF.

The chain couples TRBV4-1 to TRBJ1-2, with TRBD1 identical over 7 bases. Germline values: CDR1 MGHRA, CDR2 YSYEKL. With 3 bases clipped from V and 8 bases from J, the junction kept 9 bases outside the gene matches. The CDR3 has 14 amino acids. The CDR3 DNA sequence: TGCGCCAGCAGCCATCAACAGGGGTTATTGGGCTACACCTTC. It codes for CASSHQQGLLGYTF.

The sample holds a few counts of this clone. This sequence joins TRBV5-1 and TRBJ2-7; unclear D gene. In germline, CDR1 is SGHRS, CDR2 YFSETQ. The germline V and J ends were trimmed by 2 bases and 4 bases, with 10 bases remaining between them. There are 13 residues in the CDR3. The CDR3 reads CASSLNQAYEQYF. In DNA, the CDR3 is TGCGCCAGCAGCTTAAACCAGGCTTACGAGCAGTACTTC.

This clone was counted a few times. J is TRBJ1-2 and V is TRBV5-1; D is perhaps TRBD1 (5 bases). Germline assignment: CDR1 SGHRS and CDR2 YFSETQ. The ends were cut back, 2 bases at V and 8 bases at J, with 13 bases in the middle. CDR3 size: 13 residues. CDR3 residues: CASSFQGFDGYTF. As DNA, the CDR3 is TGCGCCAGCAGCTTTCAGGGATTCGACGGCTACACCTTC.

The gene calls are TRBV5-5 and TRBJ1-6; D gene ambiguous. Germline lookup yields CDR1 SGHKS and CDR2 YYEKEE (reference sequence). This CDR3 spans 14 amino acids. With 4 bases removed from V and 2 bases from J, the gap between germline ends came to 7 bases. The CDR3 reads CASSQDTYNSPLHF. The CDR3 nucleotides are TGTGCCAGCAGCCAGGATACCTATAATTCACCCCTCCACTTT.

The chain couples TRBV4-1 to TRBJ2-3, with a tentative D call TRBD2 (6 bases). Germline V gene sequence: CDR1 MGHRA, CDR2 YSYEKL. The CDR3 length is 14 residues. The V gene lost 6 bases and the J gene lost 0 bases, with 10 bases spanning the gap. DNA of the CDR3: TGCGCCAGCAGTAGCGGAGGTAGCACAGATACGCAGTATTTT. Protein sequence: CASSSGGSTDTQYF.

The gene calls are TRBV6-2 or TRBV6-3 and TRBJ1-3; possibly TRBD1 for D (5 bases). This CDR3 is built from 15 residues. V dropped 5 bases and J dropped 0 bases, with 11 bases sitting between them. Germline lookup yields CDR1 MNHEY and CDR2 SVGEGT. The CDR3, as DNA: TGTGCCAGCAGTACCATGACAGCCTCTGGAAACACCATATATTTT. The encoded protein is CASSTMTASGNTIYF.

Here the CDR3 reads CASSVGVRGYEQYF. As DNA, the CDR3 is TGTGCCAGCAGCGTAGGGGTCAGGGGCTACGAGCAGTACTTC. The chain has TRBV9 and TRBJ2-7; maybe TRBD1 (6 bases). The CDR3 spans 14 residues. The germline CDR1 and CDR2 sequences are SGDLS and YYNGEE. V lost 0 bases and J 3 bases, leaving 10 bases between the germline ends.